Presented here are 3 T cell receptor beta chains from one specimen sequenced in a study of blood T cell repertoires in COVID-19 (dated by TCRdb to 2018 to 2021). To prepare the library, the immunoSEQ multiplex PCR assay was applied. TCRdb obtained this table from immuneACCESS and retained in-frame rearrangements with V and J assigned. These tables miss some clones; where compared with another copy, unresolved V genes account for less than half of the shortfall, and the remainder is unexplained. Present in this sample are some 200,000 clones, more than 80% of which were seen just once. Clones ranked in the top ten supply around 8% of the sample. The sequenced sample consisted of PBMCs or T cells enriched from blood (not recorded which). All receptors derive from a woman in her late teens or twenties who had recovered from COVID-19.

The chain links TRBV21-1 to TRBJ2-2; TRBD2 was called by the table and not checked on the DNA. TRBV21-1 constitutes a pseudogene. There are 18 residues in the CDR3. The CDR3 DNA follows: TGTGCCAGCAGCAAAGTCACTAGCGGGGGGCCGAACACCGGGGAGCTGTTTTTT. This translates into CASSKVTSGGPNTGELFF.

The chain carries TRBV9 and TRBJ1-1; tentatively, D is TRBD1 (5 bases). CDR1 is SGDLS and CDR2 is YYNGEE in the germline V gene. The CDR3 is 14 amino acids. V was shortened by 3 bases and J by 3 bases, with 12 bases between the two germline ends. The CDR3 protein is CASSGWSGDTEAFF. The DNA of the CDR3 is TGTGCCAGCAGCGGCTGGTCGGGGGACACTGAAGCTTTCTTT.

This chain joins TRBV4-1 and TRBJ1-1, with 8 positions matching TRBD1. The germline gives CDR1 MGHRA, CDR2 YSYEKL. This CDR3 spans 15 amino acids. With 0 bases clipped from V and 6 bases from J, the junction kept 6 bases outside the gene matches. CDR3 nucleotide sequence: TGCGCCAGCAGCCAAGAGACAGGGGCTGAGGCTGAAGCTTTCTTT. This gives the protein CASSQETGAEAEAFF.